This T cell receptor beta chain was found in a study of blood T cell repertoires in COVID-19. Study-wide context: T cells, B-cell-depleted T cells, or PBMCs provided the cDNA or gDNA that served as material.

Germline lookup yields CDR1 SGHVS and CDR2 FQNEAQ. The CDR3 has 17 residues. With 3 bases removed from V and 0 bases from J, the gap between germline ends came to 17 bases. In the authors' methods: Reference gene primer amplification in the assay estimated nucleated cell counts. Assay used: immunoSEQ multiplex PCR; TCRdb lists only in-frame clones, some missing. Clone size and V and J calls were adopted from that table, with D and trimming inferred from the DNA. The sample lists roughly 80,000 clones; about 79% were seen once. Material: peripheral blood. The genes are TRBV7-8 and TRBJ1-1, with unresolved D. This receptor was obtained from a human donor in a cohort sampled during active COVID-19. The CDR3 here is CASSFGRDNFMNTEAFF. For the CDR3, the DNA is TGTGCCAGCAGCTTTGGGCGCGACAATTTCATGAACACTGAAGCTTTCTTT.